Presented here are 29 T cell receptor beta chains from one specimen sequenced in a study of blood T cell repertoires in COVID-19. Clones were read by immunoSEQ multiplex PCR, and TCRdb kept only the in-frame ones, dropping some. The sample gives roughly 170,000 clones, around 82% of which show up once; approximately 1.2% is in the top ten. The sample was peripheral blood. Every receptor here comes from a man between 60 and 75 years old who had recovered from COVID-19.

This clone came up a few times. The gene calls are TRBV7-3 and TRBJ2-5; D is undetermined. Germline V gene data show CDR1 as SGHTA and CDR2 as FQGTGA. Between the trimmed V and J ends, which lost 1 base and 5 bases, there was a span of 11 bases. This CDR3 is 14 amino acids long. In nucleotides, the CDR3 is TGTGCCAGCAGCTTAAGCGCCCGCTCGGAGACCCAGTACTTC. This translates into CASSLSARSETQYF.

V is TRBV11-3 and J is TRBJ2-1, with 7 bases fitting TRBD2. Germline CDR1 and CDR2: SGHNT and YENEEA. This CDR3 spans 17 amino acids. Trimming took 8 bases from V and 7 from J; bases not matched to a gene: 20. CDR3 protein: CASSRLWGGSEVNEQFF. The CDR3, as DNA: TGTGCCAGCTCCCGCCTCTGGGGGGGAAGTGAAGTAAATGAGCAGTTCTTC.

V gene TRBV30 combines with J gene TRBJ2-1; D might be TRBD2 (6 bases). Germline V gives CDR1 GTSNPN, CDR2 SVGIG (reference sequence). V shed 8 bases and J shed 1 base, with 15 bases lying between them. The length of the CDR3 is 14 residues. Here the CDR3 reads CAGESGGSYNEQFF. CDR3 coding DNA: TGTGCCGGAGAATCCGGGGGATCCTACAATGAGCAGTTCTTC.

The chain joins TRBV5-4 to TRBJ2-6; D ambiguous. The CDR3 is made up of 14 amino acids. Germline CDR1 reads SGHNT; CDR2 reads YYREEE (reference sequence). Trimming took 5 bases from V and 0 from J, leaving 6 bases between them. In nucleotides, the CDR3 is TGTGCCAGCAGATACAGCTCTGGGGCCAACGTCCTGACTTTC. Amino acid sequence: CASRYSSGANVLTF.

This chain joins TRBV19 and TRBJ1-2, with D hard to call. This CDR3 contains 14 residues. V was cut by 5 bases and J by 1 base, with 11 bases left in between. From germline, CDR1 is LNHDA and CDR2 SQIVND (reference sequence). The CDR3 DNA is TGTGCCAGTAGTCAGGCTCTGAATAACTATGGCTACACCTTC. This gives the protein CASSQALNNYGYTF.

The rearrangement links TRBV19 to TRBJ2-2; 9 bases are shared with TRBD1. With 0 bases clipped from V and 5 bases from J, the junction kept 4 bases outside the gene matches. In germline, CDR1 is LNHDA, CDR2 SQIVND (reference sequence). The CDR3 covers 16 residues. The CDR3, as DNA: TGTGCCAGTAGTATAGAAGGGACAGGGAGGACCGGGGAGCTGTTTTTT. Protein sequence: CASSIEGTGRTGELFF.

This chain joins TRBV7-6 and TRBJ2-5, with D maybe TRBD1 (5 bases). The CDR3 spans 15 residues. CDR1 is SGHVS, CDR2 FNYEAQ, per germline. V was cut by 5 bases and J by 0 bases, with 13 bases left in between. DNA for the CDR3: TGTGCCAGCAGCGTAGAAGACAGCCACCAAGAGACCCAGTACTTC. Translation: CASSVEDSHQETQYF.

This chain connects TRBV6-5 to TRBJ1-3; D unresolved. Trimming pared 4 bases from V and 2 bases from J, leaving 3 bases between. The germline V gene encodes CDR1 MNHEY and CDR2 SVGAGI. This CDR3 spans 12 amino acids. The CDR3, as DNA: TGTGCCAGCAGTTCCACTGGAAACACCATATATTTT. Amino acid sequence: CASSSTGNTIYF.

There are a few counts of this clone. The V gene is TRBV6-2 or TRBV6-3, the J gene TRBJ2-3, with a weak D call TRBD2 (5 bases). Trimming cost V 5 bases and J 2 bases, with 14 bases left between them. Germline CDR1 is MNHEY and CDR2 is SVGEGT. The CDR3 extends over 15 amino acids. This chain's CDR3 is CASSHPGELTDTQYF. CDR3 nucleotides: TGTGCCAGCAGTCACCCCGGGGAACTCACAGATACGCAGTATTTT.

This chain connects TRBV2 to TRBJ2-3, with TRBD2 identical over 16 bases. Trimming at V came to 9 bases and at J to 1 base, leaving 7 bases not matched to a gene. CDR1 is SNHLY and CDR2 is FYNNEI in the germline V gene. The CDR3 is 17 residues long. The CDR3 nucleotides read TGTGCCAGTACGGGACTAGCGGGGGGGCTGGGCACAGATACGCAGTATTTT. Amino acids: CASTGLAGGLGTDTQYF.

The chain carries TRBV5-1 and TRBJ1-2; TRBD1 agrees at 9 bases. J gave up 1 base and V 4 bases, and 2 bases lay outside the gene matches. Germline loops: CDR1 SGHRS, CDR2 YFSETQ. There are 14 residues in the CDR3. CDR3 residues: CASSPDRGNYGYTF. The CDR3 region has the DNA TGCGCCAGCAGCCCGGACAGGGGTAACTATGGCTACACCTTC.

In DNA, the CDR3 is TGTGCCAGCAGCTCGGACTACAACACCGGGGAGCTGTTTTTT. Its protein product is CASSSDYNTGELFF. The genes are TRBV7-2 and TRBJ2-2; D possibly corresponds to TRBD2 (6 bases). The ends were cut back, 4 bases at V and 2 bases at J, with 8 bases in the middle. The CDR3 covers 14 residues. Germline lookup yields CDR1 SGHTA and CDR2 FQGNSA.

This clone came up a few times. The rearrangement uses TRBV5-6 and TRBJ1-1, with D unclear. The germline V gene encodes CDR1 SGHDT and CDR2 YYEEEE. V gave up 0 bases and J gave up 1 base, with 4 bases separating them. This CDR3 comprises 13 residues. CDR3 amino acids: CASSLAGNTEAFF. In DNA, the CDR3 is TGTGCCAGCAGCTTGGCCGGGAACACTGAAGCTTTCTTT.

The V gene is TRBV6-2 or TRBV6-3, the J gene TRBJ1-5; tentatively, D is TRBD1 (6 bases). CDR1 is MNHEY and CDR2 is SVGEGT in the germline V gene. This CDR3 is built from 14 residues. Trimming took off 2 bases at V and 4 bases at J, with 9 bases between the two ends. In DNA, the CDR3 is TGTGCCAGCAGTTACCTACAGGGTAATCAGCCCCAGCATTTT. Protein sequence: CASSYLQGNQPQHF.

The CDR3: CASSQDRGQHLYGYTF. Here the CDR3 DNA reads TGCGCCAGCAGCCAAGATAGGGGGCAGCACCTCTATGGCTACACCTTC. The gene calls are TRBV4-1 and TRBJ1-2, with 7 bases aligning to TRBD1. V was pared by 0 bases and J by 4 bases, with 8 bases of the junction left unmatched. Germline V gives CDR1 MGHRA, CDR2 YSYEKL. The CDR3 is 16 amino acids.

Notes on this clone: The junction shows a germline mismatch at one end, possibly a read error. The chain is built from TRBV6-5 and TRBJ1-6; D is unresolved. Per the germline V gene, CDR1 is MNHEY and CDR2 is SVGAGI. The CDR3 is made up of 14 amino acids. The CDR3 DNA reads TGTGCCATCAGTCAGAGGAGCTATAATTCACCCCTCCACTTT. Protein: CAISQRSYNSPLHF.

This clone was counted a few times. The chain recombines TRBV13 with TRBJ2-2; 8 positions agree with TRBD2. V lost 4 bases, J lost 1 base, and 5 bases stayed unmatched. Germline CDR1 PRHDT, CDR2 FYEKMQ (reference sequence). The CDR3 has 16 amino acids. CDR3 sequence (DNA): TGTGCCAGCAGCTCTGGACGGGGGGGGAACACCGGGGAGCTGTTTTTT. This translates into CASSSGRGGNTGELFF.

This clone was counted a few times. The V and J genes are TRBV13 and TRBJ1-4; TRBD1 matches at 9 bases. The V segment lost 3 bases and the J segment 8 bases; nucleotides outside the gene matches: 10. The CDR3 has 16 residues. Per germline, CDR1 PRHDT and CDR2 FYEKMQ (reference sequence). The DNA for the CDR3 is TGTGCCAGCAGCTTCCTCCCGGGGACAGGGAAAGAAAAACTGTTTTTT. This codes for CASSFLPGTGKEKLFF.

There are a few counts of this clone. The genes are TRBV19 and TRBJ2-7; perhaps TRBD2 as D (6 bases). V was trimmed by 3 bases and J by 7 bases, leaving 13 bases between them. Germline assignment: CDR1 LNHDA and CDR2 SQIVND (reference sequence). The CDR3 consists of 13 residues. For the CDR3, the DNA is TGTGCCAGTAGTATTGGAGGGGTATGGGAGCAGTACTTC. Translating gives CASSIGGVWEQYF.

This chain links TRBV3-1 (or the pseudogene TRBV3-2) with TRBJ1-5; TRBD1 matches 9 bases. CDR3 length: 14 amino acids. The V gene's germline CDR1 is LGHDT and CDR2 YNNKEL (reference sequence). The V gene end was trimmed by 4 bases and the J gene end by 6 bases; junction bases not matched to a gene: 4. CDR3 DNA sequence: TGTGCCAGCAGCCTAGGGACAGGGCTTCAGCCCCAGCATTTT. Translation: CASSLGTGLQPQHF.

The chain is built from TRBV10-3 and TRBJ2-2; 9 bases are shared with TRBD2. Losses at the gene ends were 0 bases for V and 1 base for J; bases not matched to a gene: 6. The CDR3 runs 18 residues. Germline V CDR1 and CDR2: ENHRY, SYGVKD. Here the CDR3 DNA reads TGTGCCATCAGTGAGTCTCCAGCGGGGGGCCTGAACACCGGGGAGCTGTTTTTT. As protein: CAISESPAGGLNTGELFF.

The chain has TRBV6-2 or TRBV6-3 and TRBJ2-7, with D perhaps matching TRBD2 (6 bases). Trimming pared 2 bases from V and 3 bases from J, leaving 11 bases between. Germline V CDR1 and CDR2: MNHEY, SVGEGT. This CDR3 spans 14 amino acids. This chain's CDR3 is CASSYSSGSYEQYF. The CDR3 region has the DNA TGTGCCAGCAGTTACAGTAGCGGAAGCTACGAGCAGTACTTC.

The CDR3 DNA sequence: TGTGCCAGCAGCACGGGACTAGCTGGCGAGCAGTTCTTC. It translates to CASSTGLAGEQFF. The genes are TRBV7-8 and TRBJ2-1; 9 bases align to TRBD2. The length of the CDR3 is 13 residues. J lost 10 bases, V lost 5 bases, and 6 bases had no gene match. The germline CDR1 and CDR2 sequences are SGHVS and FQNEAQ.

This clone showed up just a few times. The V call is TRBV7-8, the J call TRBJ1-5; 8 bases line up with TRBD1. Germline assignment: CDR1 SGHVS and CDR2 FQNEAQ. The CDR3 contains 17 residues. J was trimmed by 6 bases and V by 3 bases; bases with no gene match: 13. The CDR3 protein is CASSFFEAGGFRQPQHF. The CDR3 DNA sequence: TGTGCCAGCAGCTTTTTTGAGGCAGGGGGCTTCCGTCAGCCCCAGCATTTT.

This clone was counted at least ten times. V gene TRBV4-1 combines with J gene TRBJ1-2, with D possibly being TRBD1 (5 bases). From germline, CDR1 is MGHRA and CDR2 YSYEKL. Trimming shortened V by 3 bases and J by 4 bases, and 12 bases separated the two germline ends. This CDR3 region has 14 residues. CDR3 nucleotide sequence: TGCGCCAGCAGCCAGTTTGGGGCCCTCTATGGCTACACCTTC. Translation: CASSQFGALYGYTF.

This rearrangement joins TRBV7-9 to TRBJ1-4; tentatively, D is TRBD1 (6 bases). The CDR3 covers 14 residues. The V and J ends lost 11 bases and 2 bases respectively, with 15 bases between them. The germline CDR1 and CDR2 sequences are SEHNR and FQNEAQ (reference sequence). The DNA for the CDR3 is TGTGCCGGGCAGACAGGTCAGACTAATGAAAAACTGTTTTTT. Its translation is CAGQTGQTNEKLFF. The entire variable domain, with the rest obtained from reference TRBV7-9 and TRBJ1-4, is as follows: DTGVSQNPRHKITKRGQNVTFRCDPISEHNRLYWYRQTLGQGPEFLTYFQNEAQLEKSRLLSDRFSAERPKGSFSTLEIQRTEQGDSAMYLCAGQTGQTNEKLFFGSGTQLSVL.

The count of this clone is one. J is TRBJ2-3 and V is TRBV7-2; 9 nucleotides line up with TRBD2. V was clipped by 0 bases and J by 0 bases; unmatched bases: 1. The CDR3 consists of 16 residues. In germline, CDR1 is SGHTA, CDR2 FQGNSA. Here the CDR3 DNA reads TGTGCCAGCAGCTTAGCGGCGGGGGGGAGCACAGATACGCAGTATTTT. This gives the protein CASSLAAGGSTDTQYF.

This chain uses TRBV5-4 with TRBJ2-5, with 13 bases identical to TRBD2. The CDR3 contains 16 residues. V was pared by 2 bases and J by 4 bases, with 5 bases of the junction left unmatched. CDR1 is SGHNT and CDR2 is YYREEE in the germline V gene (reference sequence). The CDR3 DNA reads as TGTGCCAGCAGCTTACTAGCGGGGGGGCTGGGAGAGACCCAGTACTTC. Translating gives CASSLLAGGLGETQYF.

The J gene is TRBJ2-2, the V gene TRBV7-2, with 9 bases aligning to TRBD2. Germline V gene sequence: CDR1 SGHTA, CDR2 FQGNSA. The junction had 8 bases not matched to a gene; V was cut back by 5 bases and J by 4 bases. The CDR3 runs 16 residues. Written as DNA, the CDR3 is TGTGCCAGCAGCCTGGGACTAGCCCTGACCACCGGGGAGCTGTTTTTT. Protein: CASSLGLALTTGELFF. Together with reference TRBV7-2 and TRBJ2-2, the CDR3 gives the full variable domain: GAGVSQSPSNKVTEKGKDVELRCDPISGHTALYWYRQSLGQGLEFLIYFQGNSAPDKSGLPSDRFSAERTGGSVSTLTIQRTQQEDSAVYLCASSLGLALTTGELFFGEGSRLTVL.